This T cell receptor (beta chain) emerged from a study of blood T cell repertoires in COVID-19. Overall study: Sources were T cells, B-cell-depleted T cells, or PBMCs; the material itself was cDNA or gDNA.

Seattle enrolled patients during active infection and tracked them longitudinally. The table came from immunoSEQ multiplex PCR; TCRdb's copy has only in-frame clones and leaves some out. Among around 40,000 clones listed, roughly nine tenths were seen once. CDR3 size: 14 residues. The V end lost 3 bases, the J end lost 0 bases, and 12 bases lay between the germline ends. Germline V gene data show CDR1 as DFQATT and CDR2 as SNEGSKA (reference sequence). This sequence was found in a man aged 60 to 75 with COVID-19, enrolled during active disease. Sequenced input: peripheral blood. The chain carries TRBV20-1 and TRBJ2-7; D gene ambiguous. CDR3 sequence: CSASTYPSSYEQYF. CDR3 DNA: TGCAGTGCTAGTACGTACCCGAGCTCCTACGAGCAGTACTTC.